Described below is a single T cell receptor (beta chain) sequence and its context. Its antigen is still unknown. This specimen comes from a study of shared clonotypes between healthy human individuals. General study points: Sampling included only blood; tissue repertoires likely differ.

Healthy and HIV-negative, the adult donors had no recent acute infections or vaccinations. A split of CD4+ cells into CD45RA+ naive and CD45RA-negative memory subsets was performed. Here immunoSEQ multiplex PCR was the method, and the copy in TCRdb shows in-frame clones only, minus some. The table lists 2.3 million or so clones, 80% to 95% of them singletons. The V gene's germline CDR1 is MNHEY and CDR2 SMNVEV (reference sequence). V lost 5 bases and J lost 4; bases outside the gene matches: 9. This CDR3 region has 15 residues. The specimen sequenced was naive CD4+ T cells from PBMCs. Subset meaning: CD45RA+ positively selected. This TCR was recovered from a man between 18 and 35 years old in good health. Some clones in this sample may be carry-over from other donors' samples. The V call is TRBV27, the J call TRBJ1-1; TRBD1 agrees at 8 bases. The CDR3 loop reads CASSPRQGLGTEAFF. As DNA, the CDR3 is TGTGCCAGCAGTCCGAGACAGGGGTTAGGCACTGAAGCTTTCTTT.